The 30 T cell receptor beta chains listed next were all sequenced from one sample in a study of blood T cell repertoires in COVID-19. TCRdb's copy holds only in-frame clones and misses some; the assay was immunoSEQ multiplex PCR. The sample includes roughly 100,000 clones, around 88% of them seen just once. The sequencing input was peripheral blood. These receptors all come from a man aged 50 or older with COVID-19, enrolled during active disease.

The rearrangement joins TRBV30 to TRBJ1-1; D unclear. The germline gives CDR1 GTSNPN, CDR2 SVGIG (reference sequence). The CDR3 contains 14 residues. Trimming cost V 0 bases and J 0 bases, with 8 bases left between them. As DNA, the CDR3 is TGTGCCTGGAGTGTTTCCGTCCTGAACACTGAAGCTTTCTTT. Translating gives CAWSVSVLNTEAFF.

J is TRBJ2-4 and V is TRBV28; a possible D gene is TRBD1 (5 bases). The germline V and J ends were trimmed by 3 bases and 1 base, with 19 bases remaining between them. CDR3 size: 18 residues. Germline CDR1 reads MDHEN; CDR2 reads SYDVKM. The CDR3, as DNA: TGTGCCAGCAGTTTCACAAGTTTTCAGGGTTTGGCCAAAAACATTCAGTACTTC. Its protein is CASSFTSFQGLAKNIQYF.

V and J are TRBV18 and TRBJ1-2, with D possibly TRBD1 on 5 matching bases. Trimming took off 2 bases at V and 10 bases at J, with 11 bases between the two ends. CDR1 KGHSH and CDR2 LQKENI come from the germline V gene. This CDR3 is built from 12 residues. DNA of the CDR3: TGTGCCAGCTCACCAGGGGCGAATTTCTACACCTTC. Protein product: CASSPGANFYTF.

The chain is built from TRBV7-9 and TRBJ2-2; TRBD2 matches 13 bases. This CDR3 is 15 amino acids long. The germline gives CDR1 SEHNR, CDR2 FQNEAQ (reference sequence). The J segment lost 5 bases and the V segment lost 4 bases, leaving 1 base of the junction unmatched. The CDR3 is CASSSGLAGTGELFF. The CDR3 bases are TGTGCCAGCAGCTCGGGACTAGCGGGGACCGGGGAGCTGTTTTTT.

This sequence joins TRBV24-1 and TRBJ2-2; TRBD1 aligns across 11 bases. CDR1 KGHDR and CDR2 SFDVKD come from the germline V gene. J lost 4 bases, V lost 8 bases, and 2 bases had no gene match. The CDR3 is 14 residues long. This CDR3 is CATTGTGGTGELFF. The DNA of the CDR3 is TGTGCCACCACCGGGACAGGGGGCACCGGGGAGCTGTTTTTT.

The rearrangement uses TRBV29-1 and TRBJ1-1, with TRBD1 identical over 7 bases. Germline CDR1 and CDR2: SQVTM and ANQGSEA. Trimming cost V 8 bases and J 2 bases; bases outside gene matches: 8. This CDR3 spans 13 amino acids. The CDR3 DNA reads as TGCAGCACGCAACAGGGGATTAACACTGAAGCTTTCTTT. It yields the protein CSTQQGINTEAFF.

V is TRBV10-3 and J is TRBJ2-1; 14 nucleotides align to TRBD2. CDR1 ENHRY and CDR2 SYGVKD come from the germline V gene. The V and J ends lost 3 bases and 0 bases, in that order; junction bases with no gene match: 7. The CDR3 has 19 residues. CDR3 amino acids: CAISDGGTSGGFSYNEQFF. The CDR3 DNA sequence: TGTGCCATCAGTGACGGCGGGACTAGCGGGGGATTCTCCTACAATGAGCAGTTCTTC.

This clone appeared once. This chain connects TRBV21-1 to TRBJ2-3; the table gives TRBD1 as D, unverified against the DNA. TRBV21-1 is designated a pseudogene. CDR3 length: 15 residues. In nucleotides, the CDR3 is TGTGCCAGCAGCAAACCCTCTGGACACACAGATACGCAGTATTTT. Translating gives CASSKPSGHTDTQYF.

The chain couples TRBV30 to TRBJ1-4, with TRBD1 as a possible D gene (6 bases). The length of the CDR3 is 12 residues. The V and J ends lost 0 bases and 7 bases respectively, with 6 bases between them. From germline, CDR1 is GTSNPN and CDR2 SVGIG (reference sequence). Written as DNA, the CDR3 is TGTGCCTGGAGTGTACAGGGTGAAAAACTGTTTTTT. The encoded protein is CAWSVQGEKLFF.

Note on this clone: Other DNA sequences in this specimen translate into the identical CDR3. The rearrangement uses TRBV4-2 and TRBJ1-1, with D possibly TRBD1 on 5 matching bases. Per germline, CDR1 LGHNA and CDR2 YNFKEQ. The CDR3 has 14 amino acids. The V end was cut by 4 bases, the J end by 0 bases, with 9 bases between. CDR3 sequence reads: CASSLDSMNTEAFF. CDR3 nucleotides: TGTGCCAGCAGCCTCGACAGTATGAACACTGAAGCTTTCTTT.

The chain couples TRBV6-2 or TRBV6-3 to TRBJ2-1, with 9 bases identical to TRBD1. J was trimmed by 7 bases and V by 4 bases; bases with no gene match: 8. The CDR3 totals 15 residues. Germline CDR1 and CDR2: MNHEY and SVGEGT. CDR3 sequence: CASSWSTGGRNEQFF. Here the CDR3 DNA reads TGTGCCAGCAGTTGGTCGACAGGGGGGAGGAATGAGCAGTTCTTC.

The chain is built from TRBV28 and TRBJ1-1, with 8 bases aligning to TRBD1. Trimming at V came to 7 bases and at J to 0 bases, leaving 4 bases not matched to a gene. The CDR3 consists of 14 residues. Per the germline V gene, CDR1 is MDHEN and CDR2 is SYDVKM. The CDR3: CASITGGMNTEAFF. CDR3 in DNA: TGTGCCAGCATCACAGGGGGTATGAACACTGAAGCTTTCTTT.

In its sample, this clone was seen once. This chain joins TRBV6-6 and TRBJ1-2, with 9 nucleotides matching TRBD1. The V and J ends lost 4 bases and 5 bases, in that order; junction bases with no gene match: 5. CDR3 size: 14 residues. Looked up from germline, CDR1 is MNHNY and CDR2 is SVGAGI (reference sequence). In DNA, the CDR3 is TGTGCCAGCAGTTCATCGACAGGGGGTTATGGCTACACCTTC. As protein: CASSSSTGGYGYTF.

J is TRBJ2-7 and V is TRBV27; tentative D call: TRBD2 (6 bases). Per germline, CDR1 MNHEY and CDR2 SMNVEV (reference sequence). V was trimmed by 4 bases and J by 0 bases, leaving 10 bases between them. The CDR3 contains 14 residues. This chain's CDR3 is CASSYRGSSYEQYF. CDR3 in DNA: TGTGCCAGCAGTTATCGGGGGAGCTCCTACGAGCAGTACTTC.

There are a few counts of this clone. This sequence joins TRBV9 and TRBJ1-2; tentatively, D is TRBD1 (6 bases). Trimming took off 0 bases at V and 2 bases at J, with 11 bases between the two ends. CDR3 length: 15 residues. Germline V gives CDR1 SGDLS, CDR2 YYNGEE. The chain's CDR3 is CASSVAPTGNYGYTF. CDR3 sequence (DNA): TGTGCCAGCAGCGTAGCTCCCACAGGGAACTATGGCTACACCTTC.

V gene TRBV28 combines with J gene TRBJ1-1; 9 bases are shared with TRBD1. The CDR3 has 14 residues. V trimming: 5 bases; J trimming: 5 bases; junction bases outside the gene matches: 6. CDR1 is MDHEN, CDR2 SYDVKM, per germline. The CDR3 DNA is TGTGCCAGCAGTCTTGACAGGGGGTATACTGAAGCTTTCTTT. It translates to CASSLDRGYTEAFF.

This chain connects TRBV27 to TRBJ1-1; a possible D gene is TRBD1 (6 bases). There are 14 residues in the CDR3. Looked up from germline, CDR1 is MNHEY and CDR2 is SMNVEV (reference sequence). The V gene lost 3 bases and the J gene lost 1 base, with 9 bases spanning the gap. CDR3 in amino acids: CASSLVRGNTEAFF. CDR3 nucleotide sequence: TGTGCCAGCAGTTTGGTCAGGGGGAACACTGAAGCTTTCTTT.

The chain carries TRBV20-1 and TRBJ1-1; D remains ambiguous. Trimming removed 6 bases at V and 6 bases at J, with 11 bases between. The CDR3 length is 11 residues. Germline V gene lookup returns CDR1 DFQATT and CDR2 SNEGSKA (reference sequence). The CDR3 loop reads CSAKAWPEAFF. The CDR3 region has the DNA TGCAGTGCCAAAGCGTGGCCTGAAGCTTTCTTT.

CDR3 DNA: TGTGCCAGCAGCCGGATGATGGGCGAGACCCAGTACTTC. Encoded protein: CASSRMMGETQYF. The V call is TRBV6-5, the J call TRBJ2-5; no firm D call. Per germline, CDR1 MNHEY and CDR2 SVGAGI. V gave up 6 bases and J gave up 5 bases, with 13 bases separating them. This CDR3 spans 13 amino acids.

The chain couples TRBV5-1 to TRBJ2-1, with 9 bases aligning to TRBD1. Germline lookup yields CDR1 SGHRS and CDR2 YFSETQ. The CDR3 is made up of 15 amino acids. With V trimmed by 4 bases and J by 2 bases, 4 bases remained unmatched. CDR3 sequence (DNA): TGCGCCAGCAGCAAGGACAGGGGACCCTACAATGAGCAGTTCTTC. This codes for CASSKDRGPYNEQFF.

V and J are TRBV4-1 and TRBJ2-7; possible D gene TRBD1, 6 bases. The CDR3 is 14 amino acids. The germline V gene encodes CDR1 MGHRA and CDR2 YSYEKL. Trimming took off 0 bases at V and 5 bases at J, with 11 bases between the two ends. In DNA form, the CDR3 reads TGCGCCAGCAGCCAAGAAGACAGGAGCCACGAGCAGTACTTC. As protein: CASSQEDRSHEQYF.

The chain couples TRBV4-3 to TRBJ1-2; TRBD1 is a possible D gene (5 bases). Trimming left V 0 bases short and J 0 bases short, with 11 bases between. Germline loops: CDR1 LGHNA, CDR2 YSLEER. The length of the CDR3 is 16 residues. The CDR3 loop is CASSQDSSGPNYGYTF. The CDR3 coding sequence is TGCGCCAGCAGCCAAGATTCTTCAGGGCCTAACTATGGCTACACCTTC.

This clone showed up just once. V and J are TRBV2 and TRBJ2-7; 8 nucleotides match TRBD1. The CDR3 runs 14 residues. The V and J ends lost 9 bases and 0 bases, in that order; junction bases with no gene match: 7. Germline assignment: CDR1 SNHLY and CDR2 FYNNEI. CDR3 residues: CASKQGDLSYEQYF. DNA of the CDR3: TGTGCCAGTAAACAGGGGGACCTCTCCTACGAGCAGTACTTC.

This clone was counted only a few times. The chain recombines TRBV7-6 with TRBJ1-2; 9 bases line up with TRBD1. The CDR3 consists of 15 residues. Trimming cost V 0 bases and J 8 bases; bases outside gene matches: 7. The germline gives CDR1 SGHVS, CDR2 FNYEAQ. This CDR3 reads CASSLAPGQGRGYTF. DNA for the CDR3: TGTGCCAGCAGCTTAGCTCCGGGACAGGGAAGAGGCTACACCTTC. The full variable domain, in which reference TRBV7-6 and TRBJ1-2 provide the parts outside the CDR3, is GAGVSQSPRYKVTKRGQDVALRCDPISGHVSLYWYRQALGQGPEFLTYFNYEAQQDKSGLPNDRFSAERPEGSISTLTIQRTEQRDSAMYRCASSLAPGQGRGYTFGSGTRLTVV.

This clone has only a few counts. The gene calls are TRBV5-1 and TRBJ2-1; 11 bases fit TRBD1. Germline CDR1 reads SGHRS; CDR2 reads YFSETQ. CDR3 length: 15 residues. V lost 4 bases to trimming and J lost 4 bases; unmatched junction nucleotides: 4. The CDR3 bases are TGCGCCAGCAGCCCGGGACAGGGGGTTTACAATGAGCAGTTCTTC. Amino acid sequence: CASSPGQGVYNEQFF.

In DNA form, the CDR3 reads TGCGCCAGCAGTGACAGGGGATCAGATACGCAGTATTTT. It yields the protein CASSDRGSDTQYF. This rearrangement joins TRBV5-1 to TRBJ2-3; 8 bases are shared with TRBD1. The CDR3 runs 13 residues. V lost 5 bases, J lost 4 bases, and 3 bases stayed unmatched. Germline values: CDR1 SGHRS, CDR2 YFSETQ.

V usage is TRBV4-2 and J usage is TRBJ2-7; 14 bases align to TRBD2. The CDR3 is 15 amino acids. The J segment lost 4 bases and the V segment lost 4 bases, leaving 3 bases of the junction unmatched. The germline CDR1 and CDR2 sequences are LGHNA and YNFKEQ. The DNA for the CDR3 is TGTGCCAGCAGCCCCGGACTAGCGGGGGGTTACGAGCAGTACTTC. Its protein product is CASSPGLAGGYEQYF.

The CDR3 here is CASSAGTEGPYEQYF. The CDR3 coding sequence is TGCGCCAGCAGCGCCGGGACAGAGGGCCCCTACGAGCAGTACTTC. The chain carries TRBV5-1 and TRBJ2-7, with 7 bases lining up with TRBD1. Trimming removed 4 bases from V and 2 bases from J; junction bases left unmatched: 9. CDR1 and CDR2 (germline): SGHRS, YFSETQ. The CDR3 spans 15 residues.

V gene TRBV24-1 combines with J gene TRBJ2-2; D is possibly TRBD1 (5 bases). This CDR3 region has 19 residues. Trimming removed 3 bases from V and 2 bases from J, with 21 bases in between. The germline V gene encodes CDR1 KGHDR and CDR2 SFDVKD. The CDR3 protein is CATSDVLQGGPSNTGELFF. The CDR3 DNA sequence: TGTGCCACCAGTGATGTGTTGCAGGGTGGCCCCTCTAACACCGGGGAGCTGTTTTTT.

The chain uses TRBV2 and TRBJ2-1; TRBD2 agrees at 10 bases. The CDR3 has 15 amino acids. The V gene end was trimmed by 6 bases and the J gene end by 9 bases; junction bases not matched to a gene: 11. The germline V gene has CDR1 SNHLY and CDR2 FYNNEI. CDR3 in DNA: TGTGCCAGCAGGGTTAGCGGGGGGCAAGGGAGTGAGCAGTTCTTC. It translates to CASRVSGGQGSEQFF.